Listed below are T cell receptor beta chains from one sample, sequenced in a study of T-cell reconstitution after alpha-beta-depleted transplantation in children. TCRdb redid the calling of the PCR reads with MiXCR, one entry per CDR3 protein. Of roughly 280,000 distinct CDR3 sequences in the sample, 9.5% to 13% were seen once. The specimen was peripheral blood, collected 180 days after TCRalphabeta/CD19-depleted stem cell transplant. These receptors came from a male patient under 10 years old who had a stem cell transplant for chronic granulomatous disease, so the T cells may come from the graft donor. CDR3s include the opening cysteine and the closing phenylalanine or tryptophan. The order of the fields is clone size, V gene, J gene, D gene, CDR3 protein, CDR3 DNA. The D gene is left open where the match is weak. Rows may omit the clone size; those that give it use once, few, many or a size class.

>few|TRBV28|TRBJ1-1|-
CASSDGWNTEAFF
TGTGCCAGCAGCGACGGATGGAACACTGAAGCTTTCTTT
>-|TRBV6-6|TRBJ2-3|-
CASSALASDTQYF
TGTGCCAGCTCCGCGCTGGCCTCAGATACGCAGTATTTT
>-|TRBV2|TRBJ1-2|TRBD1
CASLRGQALYYGYTF
TGTGCCAGCCTCCGAGGACAGGCGCTCTACTATGGCTACACCTTC
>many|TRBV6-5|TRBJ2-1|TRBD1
CASSNDRGGEQFF
TGTGCCAGCAGTAACGACAGGGGAGGTGAGCAGTTCTTC
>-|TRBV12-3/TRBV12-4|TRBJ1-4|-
CASRNHVATNEKLFF
TGTGCCAGCAGGAATCATGTGGCAACTAATGAAAAACTGTTTTTT
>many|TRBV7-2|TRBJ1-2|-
CASSFEGRVSYTF
TGTGCCAGCAGCTTTGAAGGGCGGGTGAGCTACACCTTC
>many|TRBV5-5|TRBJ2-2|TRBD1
CASSETGAPPGELFF
TGTGCCAGCAGCGAGACAGGGGCCCCCCCCGGGGAGCTGTTTTTT
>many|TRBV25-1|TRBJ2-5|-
CASTSQGGRGKETQYF
TGTGCCAGCACCTCCCAGGGGGGGCGCGGTAAAGAGACCCAGTACTTC
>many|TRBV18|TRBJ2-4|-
CASSPGGRNIQYF
TGTGCCAGCTCACCAGGAGGGAGGAACATTCAGTACTTC
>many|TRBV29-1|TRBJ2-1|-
CSIRRPGHQDNEQFF
TGCAGCATTCGCCGGCCGGGACATCAGGACAATGAGCAGTTCTTC
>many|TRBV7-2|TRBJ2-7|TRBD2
CASSPLAGGPSEQYF
TGTGCCAGCAGCCCACTAGCGGGAGGGCCCTCCGAGCAGTACTTC
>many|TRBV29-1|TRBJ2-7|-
CSVAQGGFSEQYF
TGCAGCGTTGCACAGGGGGGGTTTTCCGAGCAGTACTTC
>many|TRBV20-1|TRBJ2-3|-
CSARGGRKTDTQYF
TGCAGTGCTAGAGGTGGCCGGAAGACAGATACGCAGTATTTT
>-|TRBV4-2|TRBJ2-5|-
CARGPGGQETQYF
TGTGCCAGGGGCCCTGGGGGCCAAGAGACCCAGTACTTC
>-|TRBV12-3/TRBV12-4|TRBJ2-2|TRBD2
CASSLWLAGATGELFF
TGTGCCAGCAGCCTCTGGCTAGCGGGGGCCACCGGGGAGCTGTTTTTT
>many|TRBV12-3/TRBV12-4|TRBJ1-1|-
CASSSTLHEAFF
TGTGCCAGCAGTTCGACACTCCATGAAGCTTTCTTT
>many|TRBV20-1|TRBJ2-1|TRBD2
CSARVGLAGGRAYNEQFF
TGCAGTGCTAGGGTGGGACTAGCGGGAGGCAGGGCCTACAATGAGCAGTTCTTC
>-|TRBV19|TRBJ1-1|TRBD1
CASSILAGQGRTEAFF
TGTGCCAGTAGTATATTAGCGGGACAGGGGAGGACTGAAGCTTTCTTT
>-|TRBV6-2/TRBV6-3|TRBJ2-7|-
CASSYPGLRGTKGYEQYF
TGTGCCAGCAGTTATCCCGGCCTCCGGGGAACAAAGGGGTACGAGCAGTACTTC
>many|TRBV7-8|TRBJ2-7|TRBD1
CASSFLGTGGYEQYF
TGTGCCAGCAGCTTTTTGGGGACAGGGGGTTACGAGCAGTACTTC
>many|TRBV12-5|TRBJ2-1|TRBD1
CASGNSGTGGLNEQFF
TGTGCTAGTGGCAATTCTGGGACAGGGGGCCTGAATGAGCAGTTCTTC
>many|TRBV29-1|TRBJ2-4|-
CSAQWDTNIQYF
TGCAGCGCGCAATGGGACACAAACATTCAGTACTTC
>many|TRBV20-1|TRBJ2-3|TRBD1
CSASLGDRGPDTQYF
TGCAGTGCTAGTTTAGGGGACAGGGGCCCAGATACGCAGTATTTT
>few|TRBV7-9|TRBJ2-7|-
CASSSQDSYEQYF
TGTGCCAGCAGCTCGCAGGACAGCTACGAGCAGTACTTC
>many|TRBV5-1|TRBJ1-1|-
CASSLVPGSSTEAFF
TGCGCCAGCAGCTTGGTCCCAGGGAGCTCGACTGAAGCTTTCTTT
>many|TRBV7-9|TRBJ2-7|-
CASSSPDSSSYEQYF
TGTGCCAGCAGCTCCCCGGACTCGAGCTCCTACGAGCAGTACTTC
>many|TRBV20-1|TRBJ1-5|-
CSARATPGQAPYSNQPQHF
TGCAGTGCTAGAGCTACCCCGGGACAAGCACCTTATAGCAATCAGCCCCAGCATTTT
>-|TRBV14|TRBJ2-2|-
CASSHSGNTGELFF
TGTGCCAGCAGCCACTCGGGTAACACCGGGGAGCTGTTTTTT
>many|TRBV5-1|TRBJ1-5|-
CASSLGGLGQPQHF
TGCGCCAGCAGCTTGGGGGGCTTAGGTCAGCCCCAGCATTTT
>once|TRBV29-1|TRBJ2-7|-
CSVRTGSLYEQHF
TGCAGCGTCAGGACCGGGTCCCTCTACGAGCAGCACTTC
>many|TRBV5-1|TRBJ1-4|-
CASSNEGEKLFF
TGCGCCAGCAGTAACGAGGGAGAAAAACTGTTTTTT
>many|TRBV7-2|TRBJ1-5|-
CASSLKGPGQGQPQHF
TGTGCCAGCAGCTTAAAAGGGCCGGGGCAGGGACAGCCCCAGCATTTT
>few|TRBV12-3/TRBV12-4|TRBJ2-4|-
CASSRAKGGGKNIQYF
TGTGCCAGCAGTAGGGCTAAGGGCGGCGGAAAAAACATTCAGTACTTC
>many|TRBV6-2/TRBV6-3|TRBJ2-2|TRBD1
CASSYSGNRGRDTGELFF
TGTGCCAGCAGTTACTCGGGGAACAGGGGGCGCGACACCGGGGAGCTGTTTTTT
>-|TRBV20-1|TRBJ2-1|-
CSASGTAEQFF
TGCAGTGCTAGTGGGACCGCTGAGCAGTTCTTC
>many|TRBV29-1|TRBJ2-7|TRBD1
CSVGGQGAPYEQYF
TGCAGCGTTGGAGGACAGGGGGCCCCCTACGAGCAGTACTTC
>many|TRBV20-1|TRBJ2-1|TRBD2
CSARENQRLAYNEQFF
TGCAGTGCTAGAGAGAATCAGAGACTAGCGTACAATGAGCAGTTCTTC
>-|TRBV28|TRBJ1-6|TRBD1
CASRLGGTGNSPLHF
TGTGCCAGCAGGCTGGGAGGGACAGGGAATTCACCCCTCCACTTT
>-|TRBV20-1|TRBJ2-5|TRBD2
CSAGLAVGETQYF
TGCAGTGCTGGACTAGCGGTAGGGGAGACCCAGTACTTC
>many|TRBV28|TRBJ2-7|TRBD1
CASSLDRGPSYEQYF
TGTGCCAGCAGTTTAGACAGGGGGCCCTCCTACGAGCAGTACTTC
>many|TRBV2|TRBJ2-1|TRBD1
CASSYRGVGFSEQFF
TGTGCCAGCAGTTACAGGGGGGTTGGTTTCAGTGAGCAGTTCTTC
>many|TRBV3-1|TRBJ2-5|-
CASSQAFRFGSQETQYF
TGTGCCAGCAGCCAAGCATTCCGATTCGGCAGCCAAGAGACCCAGTACTTC
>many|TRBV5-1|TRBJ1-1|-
CASSSEDSSTEAFF
TGCGCCAGCAGCTCCGAAGATAGCAGCACTGAAGCTTTCTTT
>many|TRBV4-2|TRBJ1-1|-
CASSQRENTEAFF
TGTGCCAGCAGCCAAAGAGAGAACACTGAAGCTTTCTTT
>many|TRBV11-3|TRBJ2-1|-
CASSFPLLRGVHNEQFF
TGTGCCAGCAGCTTTCCCCTACTTAGAGGGGTACACAATGAGCAGTTCTTC
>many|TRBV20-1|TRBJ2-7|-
CSATSRADQSYEQYF
TGCAGTGCTACCTCCCGGGCCGATCAATCCTACGAGCAGTACTTC
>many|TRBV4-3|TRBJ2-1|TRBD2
CASSQVHSGVAGGFNEQFF
TGCGCCAGCAGCCAAGTCCACTCGGGAGTAGCGGGAGGGTTCAATGAGCAGTTCTTC
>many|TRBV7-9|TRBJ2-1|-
CASHLWTSPDYNEQFF
TGTGCCAGCCACTTGTGGACAAGCCCAGATTACAATGAGCAGTTCTTC
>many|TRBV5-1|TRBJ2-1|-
CASSYTFDVTNNEQFF
TGCGCCAGCAGCTACACCTTTGATGTTACCAACAATGAGCAGTTCTTC
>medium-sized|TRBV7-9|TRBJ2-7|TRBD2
CASSLVLASSYEQYF
TGTGCCAGCAGCCTCGTACTAGCGTCCTCCTACGAGCAGTACTTC
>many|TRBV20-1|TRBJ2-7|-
CSAANIGGSSYEQYF
TGCAGTGCGGCCAACATAGGGGGGAGCTCCTACGAGCAGTACTTC
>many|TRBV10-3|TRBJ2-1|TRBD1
CAISEGAPGGKNEQFF
TGTGCCATCAGTGAGGGGGCGCCAGGGGGCAAAAATGAGCAGTTCTTC
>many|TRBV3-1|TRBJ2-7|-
CASSQDVPGGLTYEQYF
TGTGCCAGCAGCCAAGACGTTCCCGGGGGCCTGACCTACGAGCAGTACTTC
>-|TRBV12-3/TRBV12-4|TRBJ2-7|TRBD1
CANHVGTANYEQYF
TGTGCCAACCACGTAGGGACAGCGAACTACGAGCAGTACTTC
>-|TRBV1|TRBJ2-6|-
CTSRGGRGALISGANVLTF
TGCACCAGCAGGGGTGGCAGGGGAGCCCTAATCTCTGGGGCCAACGTCCTGACTTTC
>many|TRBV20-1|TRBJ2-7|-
CSAREGRSSYEQYF
TGCAGTGCTAGAGAGGGGCGGAGCTCCTACGAGCAGTACTTC
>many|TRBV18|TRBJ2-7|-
CASSPPGQGNTYEQYF
TGTGCCAGCTCACCACCAGGTCAGGGAAATACCTACGAGCAGTACTTC